This TCR beta chain was profiled in a study of long-term antiretroviral therapy in people with HIV. Study-level results: CDR3 lengths in HIV samples spanned a narrower range than controls. At every time point, clones expanded before ART dominated the repertoire.

This CDR3 has 13 amino acids. Trimming shortened V by 0 bases and J by 6 bases, and 9 bases separated the two germline ends. Germline V lookup: CDR1 SGHDT, CDR2 YYEEEE. immunoSEQ v3.0 was run at survey level. Using immunoSEQ multiplex PCR, the repertoire was profiled, and TCRdb retains in-frame clones only, with some absent. This table holds some 16,000 clones, 79% found once. With respect to this clone: Its antigen remains unidentified.

The chain links TRBV5-6 to TRBJ1-1; D gene unclear. This sequence was found in a woman in her thirties or forties with HIV. The specimen comprised unsorted PBMCs, sampled 2.3 years after starting antiretroviral therapy. CDR3 in amino acids: CASSLDRAAEAFF. The CDR3 nucleotides read TGTGCCAGCAGCTTGGACCGGGCAGCTGAAGCTTTCTTT.